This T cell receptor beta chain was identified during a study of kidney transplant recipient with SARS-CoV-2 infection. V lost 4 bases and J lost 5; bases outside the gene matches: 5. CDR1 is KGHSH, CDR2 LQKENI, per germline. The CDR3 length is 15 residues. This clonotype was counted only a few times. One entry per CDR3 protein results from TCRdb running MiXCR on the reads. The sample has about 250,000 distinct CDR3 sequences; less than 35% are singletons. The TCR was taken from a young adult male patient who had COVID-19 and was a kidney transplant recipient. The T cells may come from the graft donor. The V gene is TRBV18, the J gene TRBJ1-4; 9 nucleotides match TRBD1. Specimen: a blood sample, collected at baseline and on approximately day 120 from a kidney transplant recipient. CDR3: CASSLSGTGNEKLFF. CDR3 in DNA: TGTGCCAGCTCACTATCCGGGACAGGGAATGAAAAACTGTTTTTT.